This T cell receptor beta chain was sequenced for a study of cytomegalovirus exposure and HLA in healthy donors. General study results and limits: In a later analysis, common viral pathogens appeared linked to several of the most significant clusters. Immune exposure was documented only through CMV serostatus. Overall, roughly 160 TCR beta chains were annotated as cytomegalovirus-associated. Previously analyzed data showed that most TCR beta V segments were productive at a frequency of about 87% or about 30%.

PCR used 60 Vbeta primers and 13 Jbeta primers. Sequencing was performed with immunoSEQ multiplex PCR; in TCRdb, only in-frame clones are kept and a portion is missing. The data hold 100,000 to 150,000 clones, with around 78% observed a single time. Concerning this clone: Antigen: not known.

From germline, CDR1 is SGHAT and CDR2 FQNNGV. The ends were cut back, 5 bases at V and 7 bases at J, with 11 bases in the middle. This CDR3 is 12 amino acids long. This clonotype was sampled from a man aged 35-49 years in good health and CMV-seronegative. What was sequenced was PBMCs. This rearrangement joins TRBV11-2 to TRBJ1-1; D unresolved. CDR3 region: CASSQFPSEAFF. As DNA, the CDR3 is TGTGCCAGCAGCCAGTTTCCTAGTGAAGCTTTCTTT.